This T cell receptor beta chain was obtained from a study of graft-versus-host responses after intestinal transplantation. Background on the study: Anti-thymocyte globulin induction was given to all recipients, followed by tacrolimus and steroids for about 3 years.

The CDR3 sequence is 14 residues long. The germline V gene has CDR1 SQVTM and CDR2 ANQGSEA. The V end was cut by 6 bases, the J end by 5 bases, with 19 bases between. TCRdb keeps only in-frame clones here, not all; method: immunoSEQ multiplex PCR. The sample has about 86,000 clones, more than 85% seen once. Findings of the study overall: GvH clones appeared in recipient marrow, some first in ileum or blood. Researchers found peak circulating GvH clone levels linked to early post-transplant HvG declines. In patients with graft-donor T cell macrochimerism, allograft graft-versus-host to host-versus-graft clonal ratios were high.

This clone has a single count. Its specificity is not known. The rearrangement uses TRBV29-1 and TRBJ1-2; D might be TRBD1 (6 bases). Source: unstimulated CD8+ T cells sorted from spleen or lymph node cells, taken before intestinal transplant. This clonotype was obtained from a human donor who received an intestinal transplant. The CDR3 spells CSVPQAAGVYGYTF. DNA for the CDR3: TGCAGCGTGCCCCAGGCGGCAGGGGTGTATGGCTACACCTTC.